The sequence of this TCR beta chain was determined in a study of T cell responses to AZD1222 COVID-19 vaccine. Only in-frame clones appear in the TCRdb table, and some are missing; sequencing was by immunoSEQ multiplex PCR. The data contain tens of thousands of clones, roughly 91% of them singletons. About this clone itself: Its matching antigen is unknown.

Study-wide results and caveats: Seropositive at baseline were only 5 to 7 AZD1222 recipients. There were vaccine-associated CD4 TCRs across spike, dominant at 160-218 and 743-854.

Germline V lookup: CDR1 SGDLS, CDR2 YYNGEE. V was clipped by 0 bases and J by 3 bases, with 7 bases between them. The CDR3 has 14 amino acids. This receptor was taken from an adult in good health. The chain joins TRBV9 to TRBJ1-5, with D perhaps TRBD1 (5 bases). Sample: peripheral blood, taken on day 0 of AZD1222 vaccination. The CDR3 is CASSVDRFNQPQHF. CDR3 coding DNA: TGTGCCAGCAGCGTAGACAGGTTCAATCAGCCCCAGCATTTT.